Below are 6 T cell receptor beta chains sequenced from a single sample in a study of shared clonotypes between healthy human individuals. Assay used: immunoSEQ multiplex PCR; TCRdb lists only in-frame clones, some missing. In the table there are approximately 980,000 clones, about three quarters of which are singletons. The sequencing input was memory CD4+ T cells sorted from blood. Subset defined: CD45RA-negative fraction. These receptor sequences come from a man younger than 35 in good health.

J is TRBJ2-5 and V is TRBV11-2; TRBD2 aligns across 8 bases. The CDR3 sequence is 14 residues long. Germline V gives CDR1 SGHAT, CDR2 FQNNGV. V dropped 7 bases and J dropped 4; count of bases not matched to a gene: 8. The CDR3 nucleotides read TGTGCCAGCACCTCGTCGGGAGGGGGAGAGACCCAGTACTTC. This gives the protein CASTSSGGGETQYF.

The chain is built from TRBV5-1 and TRBJ2-7; 8 bases agree with TRBD2. J gave up 6 bases and V 4 bases, and 12 bases lay outside the gene matches. The germline V gene encodes CDR1 SGHRS and CDR2 YFSETQ. The CDR3 sequence is 15 residues long. The DNA of the CDR3 is TGCGCCAGCAGCACTACCGGGACTAGTGGGGGCGAGCAGTACTTC. Residues: CASSTTGTSGGEQYF.

The chain uses TRBV11-2 and TRBJ2-5; D is possibly TRBD1 (6 bases). V was clipped by 2 bases and J by 5 bases, with 15 bases between them. The CDR3 sequence is 15 residues long. The germline CDR1 and CDR2 sequences are SGHAT and FQNNGV. The CDR3 DNA reads as TGTGCCAGCAGCTTATTTGGAACAGGGTTGGAGACCCAGTACTTC. Protein: CASSLFGTGLETQYF. Full variable domain (rest looked up from reference TRBV11-2 and TRBJ2-5): EAGVAQSPRYKIIEKRQSVAFWCNPISGHATLYWYQQILGQGPKLLIQFQNNGVVDDSQLPKDRFSAERLKGVDSTLKIQPAKLEDSAVYLCASSLFGTGLETQYFGPGTRLLVL.

The J gene is TRBJ1-1, the V gene TRBV6-1; D is uncertain. V was cut by 5 bases and J by 5 bases, with 12 bases left in between. Germline CDR1 MNHNS, CDR2 SASEGT. The CDR3 runs 13 residues. DNA of the CDR3: TGTGCCAGCAGTAGCATCGTCGGGACTGAAGCTTTCTTT. Translation gives CASSSIVGTEAFF.

This clone showed up just a few times. This sequence joins TRBV10-1 and TRBJ1-6; no clear D gene. CDR1 is WNHNN and CDR2 is SYGVQD in the germline V gene (reference sequence). The germline V and J ends were trimmed by 3 bases and 9 bases, with 9 bases remaining between them. This CDR3 spans 13 amino acids. CDR3 protein: CASSEFVGSPLHF. As DNA, the CDR3 is TGCGCCAGCAGTGAATTTGTGGGTTCACCCCTCCACTTT.

As to this clone: The same CDR3 is also encoded by other DNA sequences in this sample. The chain uses TRBV6-5 and TRBJ2-3, with TRBD2 as a possible D gene (6 bases). Germline CDR1 MNHEY, CDR2 SVGAGI. Between the trimmed V and J ends, which lost 0 bases and 4 bases, there was a span of 11 bases. This CDR3 spans 15 amino acids. In DNA form, the CDR3 reads TGTGCCAGCAGTTACTCGAGCGGGTCCGCAGATACGCAGTATTTT. The encoded protein is CASSYSSGSADTQYF.